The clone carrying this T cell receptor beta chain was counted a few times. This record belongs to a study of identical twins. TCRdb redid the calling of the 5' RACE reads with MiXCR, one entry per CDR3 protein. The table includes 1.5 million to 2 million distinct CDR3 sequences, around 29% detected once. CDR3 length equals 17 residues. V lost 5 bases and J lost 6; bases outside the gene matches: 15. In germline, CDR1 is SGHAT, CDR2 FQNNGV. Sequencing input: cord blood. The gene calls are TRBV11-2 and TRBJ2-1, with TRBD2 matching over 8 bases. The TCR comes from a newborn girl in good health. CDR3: CASSPRRVRLAGNEQFF. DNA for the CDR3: TGTGCCAGCAGCCCACGGAGAGTACGTCTAGCGGGCAATGAGCAGTTCTTC. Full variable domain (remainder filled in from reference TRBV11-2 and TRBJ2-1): EAGVAQSPRYKIIEKRQSVAFWCNPISGHATLYWYQQILGQGPKLLIQFQNNGVVDDSQLPKDRFSAERLKGVDSTLKIQPAKLEDSAVYLCASSPRRVRLAGNEQFFGPGTRLTVL.